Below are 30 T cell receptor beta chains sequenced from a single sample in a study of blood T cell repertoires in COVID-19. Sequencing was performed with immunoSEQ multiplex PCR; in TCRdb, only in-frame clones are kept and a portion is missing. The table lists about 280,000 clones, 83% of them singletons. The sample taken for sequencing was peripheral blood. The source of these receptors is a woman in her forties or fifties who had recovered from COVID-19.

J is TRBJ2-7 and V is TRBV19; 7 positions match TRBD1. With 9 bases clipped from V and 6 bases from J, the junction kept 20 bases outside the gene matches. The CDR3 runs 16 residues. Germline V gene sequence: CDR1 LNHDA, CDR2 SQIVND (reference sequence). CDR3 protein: CASGDLGNRGEAEQYF. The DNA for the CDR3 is TGTGCCAGCGGGGATTTGGGTAACAGGGGTGAGGCCGAGCAGTACTTC.

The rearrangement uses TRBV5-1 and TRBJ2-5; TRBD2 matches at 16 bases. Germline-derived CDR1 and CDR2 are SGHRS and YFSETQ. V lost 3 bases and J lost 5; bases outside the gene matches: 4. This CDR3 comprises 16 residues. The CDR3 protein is CASSSGTSGGAETQYF. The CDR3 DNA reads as TGCGCCAGCAGCTCTGGGACTAGCGGGGGGGCCGAGACCCAGTACTTC.

CDR3 DNA: TGCGCCAGCAGCGTCCAGGGAGGGTATGGCTACACCTTC. This sequence encodes CASSVQGGYGYTF. The rearrangement uses TRBV4-1 and TRBJ1-2, with a weak D call TRBD1 (5 bases). This CDR3 comprises 13 residues. The V gene's germline CDR1 is MGHRA and CDR2 YSYEKL. Trimming stripped 5 bases from V and 5 bases from J, with 12 bases between.

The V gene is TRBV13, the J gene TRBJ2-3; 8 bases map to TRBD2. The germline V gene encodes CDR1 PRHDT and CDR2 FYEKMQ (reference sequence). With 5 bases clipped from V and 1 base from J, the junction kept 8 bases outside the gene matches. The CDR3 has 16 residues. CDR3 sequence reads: CASSKHGTRRTDTQYF. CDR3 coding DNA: TGTGCCAGCAGCAAACATGGGACTAGACGCACAGATACGCAGTATTTT.

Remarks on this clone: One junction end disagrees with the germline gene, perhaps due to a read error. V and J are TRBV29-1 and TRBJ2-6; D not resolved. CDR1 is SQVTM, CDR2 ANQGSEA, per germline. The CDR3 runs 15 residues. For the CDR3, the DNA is TGCAGCGTCGAAGTAGCCAACTCTGGGGCCAACGTCCTGACTTTC. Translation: CSVEVANSGANVLTF.

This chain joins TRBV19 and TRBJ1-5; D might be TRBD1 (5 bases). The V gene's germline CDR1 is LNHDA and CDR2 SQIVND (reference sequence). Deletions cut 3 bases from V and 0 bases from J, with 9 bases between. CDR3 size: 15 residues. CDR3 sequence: CASSMTAYSNQPQHF. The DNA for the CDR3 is TGTGCCAGTAGTATGACAGCCTATAGCAATCAGCCCCAGCATTTT.

This CDR3 reads CASSAGLNYGYTF. As DNA, the CDR3 is TGTGCCAGTAGTGCAGGTCTCAACTATGGCTACACCTTC. The V and J genes are TRBV19 and TRBJ1-2; D call uncertain. From germline, CDR1 is LNHDA and CDR2 SQIVND (reference sequence). With 5 bases removed from V and 2 bases from J, the gap between germline ends came to 9 bases. The CDR3 is 13 residues long.

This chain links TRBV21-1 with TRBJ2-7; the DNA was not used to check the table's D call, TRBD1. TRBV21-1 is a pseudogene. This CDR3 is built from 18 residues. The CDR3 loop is CASSNKMVYTGGRDEQYF. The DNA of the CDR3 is TGTGCCAGCAGCAATAAAATGGTGTATACAGGGGGGAGGGACGAGCAGTACTTC.

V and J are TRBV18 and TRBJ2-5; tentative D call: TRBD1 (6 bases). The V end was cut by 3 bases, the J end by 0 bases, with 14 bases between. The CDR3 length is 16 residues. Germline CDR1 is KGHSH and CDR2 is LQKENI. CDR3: CASSPASRGNQETQYF. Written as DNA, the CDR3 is TGTGCCAGCTCACCGGCAAGCAGGGGCAACCAAGAGACCCAGTACTTC.

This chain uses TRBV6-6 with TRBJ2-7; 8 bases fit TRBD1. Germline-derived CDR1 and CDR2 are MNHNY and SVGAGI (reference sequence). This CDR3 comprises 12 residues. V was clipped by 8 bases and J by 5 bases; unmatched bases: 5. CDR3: CASWIQGDEQYF. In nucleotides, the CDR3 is TGTGCCAGCTGGATACAGGGGGACGAGCAGTACTTC.

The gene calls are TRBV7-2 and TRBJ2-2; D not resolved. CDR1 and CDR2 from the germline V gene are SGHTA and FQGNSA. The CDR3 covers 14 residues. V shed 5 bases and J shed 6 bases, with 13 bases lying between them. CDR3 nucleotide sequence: TGTGCCAGCAGCCCTAACTGGTTCCCCGGGGAGCTGTTTTTT. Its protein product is CASSPNWFPGELFF.

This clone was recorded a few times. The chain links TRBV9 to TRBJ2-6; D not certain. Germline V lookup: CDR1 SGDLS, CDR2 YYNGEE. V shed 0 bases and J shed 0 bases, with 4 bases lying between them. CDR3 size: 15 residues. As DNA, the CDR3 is TGTGCCAGCAGCGTAGGTAGCTCTGGGGCCAACGTCCTGACTTTC. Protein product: CASSVGSSGANVLTF.

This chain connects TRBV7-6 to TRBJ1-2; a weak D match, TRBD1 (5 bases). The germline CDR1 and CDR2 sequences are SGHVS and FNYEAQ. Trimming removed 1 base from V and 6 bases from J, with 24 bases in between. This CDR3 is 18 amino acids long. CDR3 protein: CASSLGPREARTSHGYTF. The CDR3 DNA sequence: TGTGCCAGCAGCTTAGGACCCAGGGAGGCGAGGACCTCTCATGGCTACACCTTC. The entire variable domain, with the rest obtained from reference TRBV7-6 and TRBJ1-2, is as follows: GAGVSQSPRYKVTKRGQDVALRCDPISGHVSLYWYRQALGQGPEFLTYFNYEAQQDKSGLPNDRFSAERPEGSISTLTIQRTEQRDSAMYRCASSLGPREARTSHGYTFGSGTRLTVV.

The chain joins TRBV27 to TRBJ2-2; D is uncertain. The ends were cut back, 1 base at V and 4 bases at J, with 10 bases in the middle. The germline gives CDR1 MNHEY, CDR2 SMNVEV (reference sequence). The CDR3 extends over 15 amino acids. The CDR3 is CASSLYSSLTGELFF. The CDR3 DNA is TGTGCCAGCAGTTTATATTCTTCCCTCACCGGGGAGCTGTTTTTT.

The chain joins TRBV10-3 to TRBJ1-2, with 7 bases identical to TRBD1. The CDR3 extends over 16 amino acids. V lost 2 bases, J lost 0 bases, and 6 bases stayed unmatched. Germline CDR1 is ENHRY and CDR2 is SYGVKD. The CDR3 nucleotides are TGTGCCATCAGTGAGACAGGGGCTTGGACTAACTATGGCTACACCTTC. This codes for CAISETGAWTNYGYTF.

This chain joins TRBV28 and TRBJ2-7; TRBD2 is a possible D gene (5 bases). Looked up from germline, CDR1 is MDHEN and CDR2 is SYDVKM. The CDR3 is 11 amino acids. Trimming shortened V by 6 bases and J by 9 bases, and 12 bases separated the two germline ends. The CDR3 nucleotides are TGTGCCAGCAGGGGTTTACGGGGGCAGTACTTC. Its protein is CASRGLRGQYF.

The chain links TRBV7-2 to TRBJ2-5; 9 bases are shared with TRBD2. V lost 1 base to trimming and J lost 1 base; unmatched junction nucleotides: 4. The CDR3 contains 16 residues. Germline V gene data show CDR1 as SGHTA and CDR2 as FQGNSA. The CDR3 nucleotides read TGTGCCAGCAGCTTAGGAAATAGCGGGGGCCAAGAGACCCAGTACTTC. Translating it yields CASSLGNSGGQETQYF.

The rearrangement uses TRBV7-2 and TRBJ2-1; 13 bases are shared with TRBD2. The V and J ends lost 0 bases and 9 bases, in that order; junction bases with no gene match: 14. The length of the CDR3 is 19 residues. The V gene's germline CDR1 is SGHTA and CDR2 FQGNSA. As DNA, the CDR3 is TGTGCCAGCAGCTTAGCGGCAGGGGATACTAGCGGGAGGGCCTTTGAGCAGTTCTTC. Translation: CASSLAAGDTSGRAFEQFF.

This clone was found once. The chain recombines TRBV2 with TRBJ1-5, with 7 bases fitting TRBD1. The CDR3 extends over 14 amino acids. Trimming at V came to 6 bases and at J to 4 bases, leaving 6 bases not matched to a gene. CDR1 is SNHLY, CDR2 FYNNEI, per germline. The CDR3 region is CASRDRTVNQPQHF. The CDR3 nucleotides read TGTGCCAGCAGGGACAGGACCGTGAATCAGCCCCAGCATTTT.

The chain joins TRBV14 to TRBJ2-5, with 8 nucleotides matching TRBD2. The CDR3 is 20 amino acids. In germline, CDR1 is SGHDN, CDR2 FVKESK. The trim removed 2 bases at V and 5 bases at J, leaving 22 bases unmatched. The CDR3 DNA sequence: TGTGCCAGCAGCCAATTGAAGGGATCAGGTGGAAGCGGGAGAGCTGAGACCCAGTACTTC. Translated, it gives CASSQLKGSGGSGRAETQYF.

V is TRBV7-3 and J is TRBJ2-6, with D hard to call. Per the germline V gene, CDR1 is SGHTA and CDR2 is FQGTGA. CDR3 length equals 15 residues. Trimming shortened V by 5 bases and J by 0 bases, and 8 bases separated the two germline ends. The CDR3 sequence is CASSPDISGANVLTF. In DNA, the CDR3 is TGTGCCAGCAGCCCCGACATCTCTGGGGCCAACGTCCTGACTTTC.

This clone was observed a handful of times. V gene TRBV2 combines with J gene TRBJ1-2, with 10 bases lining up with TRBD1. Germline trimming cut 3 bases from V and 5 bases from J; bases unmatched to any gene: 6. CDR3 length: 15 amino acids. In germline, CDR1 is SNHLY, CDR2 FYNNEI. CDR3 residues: CASSEATGGGYGYTF. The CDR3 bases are TGTGCCAGCAGTGAGGCGACAGGGGGCGGATATGGCTACACCTTC.

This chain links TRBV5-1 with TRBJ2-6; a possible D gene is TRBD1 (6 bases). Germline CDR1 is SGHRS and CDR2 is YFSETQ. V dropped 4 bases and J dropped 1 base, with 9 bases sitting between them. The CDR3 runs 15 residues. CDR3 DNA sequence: TGCGCCAGCAGCCGCACAGGGTCTGGGGCCAACGTCCTGACTTTC. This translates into CASSRTGSGANVLTF.

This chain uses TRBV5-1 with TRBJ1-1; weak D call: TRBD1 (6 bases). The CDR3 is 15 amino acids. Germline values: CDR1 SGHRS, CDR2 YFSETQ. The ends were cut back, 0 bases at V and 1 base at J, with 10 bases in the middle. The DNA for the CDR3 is TGCGCCAGCAGCTTGGAGGGGACACGGAACACTGAAGCTTTCTTT. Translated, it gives CASSLEGTRNTEAFF.

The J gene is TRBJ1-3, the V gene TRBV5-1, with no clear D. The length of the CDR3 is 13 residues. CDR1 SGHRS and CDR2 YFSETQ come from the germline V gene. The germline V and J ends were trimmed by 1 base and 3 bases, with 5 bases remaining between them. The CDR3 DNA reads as TGCGCCAGCAGCTTGCGAGATGGAAACACCATATATTTT. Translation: CASSLRDGNTIYF.

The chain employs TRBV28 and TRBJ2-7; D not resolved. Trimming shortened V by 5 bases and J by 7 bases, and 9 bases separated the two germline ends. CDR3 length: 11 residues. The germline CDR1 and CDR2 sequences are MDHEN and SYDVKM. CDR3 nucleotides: TGTGCCAGCAGTCCCTCGCGGGAGCAGTACTTC. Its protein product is CASSPSREQYF.

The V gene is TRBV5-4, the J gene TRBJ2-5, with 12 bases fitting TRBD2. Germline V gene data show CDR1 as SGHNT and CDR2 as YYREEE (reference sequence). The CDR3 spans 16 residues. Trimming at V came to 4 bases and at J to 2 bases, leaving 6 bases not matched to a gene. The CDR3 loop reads CASSRGTSGFQETQYF. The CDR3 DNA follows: TGTGCCAGCAGCCGTGGGACTAGCGGGTTTCAAGAGACCCAGTACTTC.

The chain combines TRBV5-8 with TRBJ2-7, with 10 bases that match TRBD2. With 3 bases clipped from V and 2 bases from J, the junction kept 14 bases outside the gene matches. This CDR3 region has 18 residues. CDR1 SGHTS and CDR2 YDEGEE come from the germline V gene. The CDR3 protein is CASSSPGTSARGTYEQYF. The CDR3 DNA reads TGTGCCAGCAGCTCCCCCGGGACTAGCGCCCGAGGAACCTACGAGCAGTACTTC.

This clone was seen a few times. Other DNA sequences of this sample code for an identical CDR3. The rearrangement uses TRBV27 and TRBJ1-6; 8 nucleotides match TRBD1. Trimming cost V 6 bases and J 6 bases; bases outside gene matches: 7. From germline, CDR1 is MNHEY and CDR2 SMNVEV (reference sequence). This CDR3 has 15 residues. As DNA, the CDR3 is TGTGCCAGCAGCCTAATGGGACAGGCTAATTCACCCCTCCACTTT. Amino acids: CASSLMGQANSPLHF.

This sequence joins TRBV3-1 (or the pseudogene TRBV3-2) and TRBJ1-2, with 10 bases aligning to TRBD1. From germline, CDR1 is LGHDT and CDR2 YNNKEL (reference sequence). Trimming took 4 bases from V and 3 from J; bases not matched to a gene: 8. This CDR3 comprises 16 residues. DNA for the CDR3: TGTGCCAGCAGCCCGGGACAGGGGAAATCACACTATGGCTACACCTTC. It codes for CASSPGQGKSHYGYTF.